The clone carrying this T cell receptor beta chain has just a few counts. The antigen remains unidentified. MiXCR, run by TCRdb on the reads, gives a single entry per CDR3 protein. This table has about 52,000 distinct CDR3 sequences, around a fifth appearing once. Germline V CDR1 and CDR2: SQVTM, ANQGSEA. The CDR3 is made up of 13 amino acids. V gave up 2 bases and J gave up 2 bases, with 10 bases separating them. This record comes from a study of T cell repertoires in cytomegalovirus infection. Study outcomes and limitations: In two of eight donors, the top clonotype was HLA-C-restricted CMV-specific.

The sequence derives from a human donor in good health (CMV status not recorded). Some clones in this sample may be carry-over from other donors' samples. This chain connects TRBV29-1 to TRBJ2-7; TRBD1 might be the D (5 bases). The specimen comprised CD8+ T cells from cultured PBMCs, sampled from culture after CMV antigen stimulation. The chain's CDR3 is CSVELDNPYEQYF. The CDR3 nucleotides are TGCAGCGTTGAACTGGACAACCCCTACGAGCAGTACTTC.